This entry describes one TCR beta chain. Its antigen remains unidentified. Unmatched junction bases numbered 9, after V lost 0 bases and J lost 6 bases. In germline, CDR1 is SGHKS, CDR2 YYEKEE (reference sequence). The CDR3 is 17 amino acids. Use of 60 Vbeta and 13 Jbeta primers characterized the PCR. The table came from immunoSEQ multiplex PCR; TCRdb's copy has only in-frame clones and leaves some out. The sample has under 200,000 clones; over 75% are singletons. This specimen belongs to a study of cytomegalovirus exposure and HLA in healthy donors. About the study: Across a few hundred genotyped donors, around 82% landed in the Caucasian-associated ancestry cluster.

Regarding the study as a whole: Analyses of presence and absence presupposed an approximately uniform sequencing depth across donors. As a later analysis revealed, most CMV-associated TCR beta chains appeared HLA-restricted.

These donors counted as nominally healthy when sampled, but unrecorded immune exposures were likely. This chain connects TRBV5-5 to TRBJ2-2; 9 bases agree with TRBD2. The sequenced sample consisted of PBMCs. The receptor was derived from a woman aged 50 to 60 in good health and CMV-seronegative. CDR3 sequence: CASSLGRGGRAAGELFF. Written as DNA, the CDR3 is TGTGCCAGCAGCTTGGGTAGAGGCGGGAGGGCCGCCGGGGAGCTGTTTTTT.